The rows below give T cell receptor beta chains drawn from one sample of a study of CD8+ T cells in alopecia areata. Sequenced by immunoSEQ multiplex PCR; TCRdb stores in-frame clones only, minus some. The repertoire holds approximately 150,000 clones, over 80% seen once, with more than 13% in the top ten. The sequencing used CD8+ T cells sorted from blood, collected at week 0. The receptors shown here come from a human donor with alopecia areata. Each CDR3 is given with its conserved first and last residue. Fields, in order: V gene, J gene, D gene, clone size, CDR3 protein, CDR3 DNA. A D gene is named only where the DNA matches it firmly. Clone size is stated in some rows and not others, as once, few, many or a class when expanded.

V gene: TRBV7-3; J gene: TRBJ2-5; D gene: TRBD2; clone size: .; CDR3 protein: CASSSSSGGTQYF; CDR3 DNA: TGTGCCAGCAGCTCCTCTAGCGGGGGGACCCAGTACTTC
V gene: TRBV5-1; J gene: TRBJ2-6; D gene: TRBD2; clone size: .; CDR3 protein: CASSLVLAGDVSGANVLTF; CDR3 DNA: TGCGCCAGCAGCTTGGTCCTAGCGGGAGATGTGTCTGGGGCCAACGTCCTGACTTTC
V gene: TRBV5-1; J gene: TRBJ2-1; D gene: .; clone size: .; CDR3 protein: CASSLSSFEQFF; CDR3 DNA: TGCGCCAGCAGCTTATCTAGCTTCGAGCAGTTCTTC
V gene: TRBV9; J gene: TRBJ2-5; D gene: .; clone size: .; CDR3 protein: CASSPGQNTEETQYF; CDR3 DNA: TGTGCCAGCAGCCCCGGACAGAACACAGAGGAGACCCAGTACTTC
V gene: TRBV19; J gene: TRBJ1-1; D gene: TRBD1; clone size: .; CDR3 protein: CASEPGQGVTEAFF; CDR3 DNA: TGTGCCAGTGAACCGGGACAGGGGGTCACTGAAGCTTTCTTT
V gene: TRBV5-6; J gene: TRBJ1-5; D gene: .; clone size: .; CDR3 protein: CASSLAYGPQHF; CDR3 DNA: TGTGCCAGCAGCTTGGCCTATGGTCCCCAGCATTTT
V gene: TRBV29-1; J gene: TRBJ1-2; D gene: TRBD1; clone size: .; CDR3 protein: CSVELGQGANGYTF; CDR3 DNA: TGCAGCGTTGAATTGGGGCAGGGGGCAAACGGCTACACCTTC
V gene: TRBV19; J gene: TRBJ2-7; D gene: .; clone size: .; CDR3 protein: CASSIGYGGIPYEQYF; CDR3 DNA: TGTGCCAGTAGTATCGGTTACGGAGGGATTCCCTACGAGCAGTACTTC
V gene: TRBV2; J gene: TRBJ2-5; D gene: TRBD2; clone size: .; CDR3 protein: CASSELSGGETQYF; CDR3 DNA: TGTGCCAGCAGTGAATTGTCGGGAGGAGAGACCCAGTACTTC
V gene: TRBV25-1; J gene: TRBJ2-7; D gene: .; clone size: .; CDR3 protein: CASSEFYEQYF; CDR3 DNA: TGTGCCAGCAGTGAATTCTACGAGCAGTACTTC
V gene: TRBV6-5; J gene: TRBJ2-7; D gene: .; clone size: .; CDR3 protein: CASSYSGREQYF; CDR3 DNA: TGTGCCAGCAGTTACTCGGGTCGCGAGCAGTACTTC
V gene: TRBV5-1; J gene: TRBJ1-1; D gene: .; clone size: .; CDR3 protein: CASSSGDTNTEAFF; CDR3 DNA: TGCGCCAGCAGCTCCGGGGACACGAACACTGAAGCTTTCTTT
V gene: TRBV27; J gene: TRBJ2-2; D gene: TRBD1; clone size: once; CDR3 protein: CASRPGQGPNTGELFF; CDR3 DNA: TGTGCCAGCAGGCCGGGACAGGGGCCCAACACCGGGGAGCTGTTTTTT
V gene: TRBV13; J gene: TRBJ2-3; D gene: .; clone size: .; CDR3 protein: CATKGGTFTDTQYF; CDR3 DNA: TGTGCCACAAAGGGGGGTACGTTCACAGATACGCAGTATTTT
V gene: TRBV11-2; J gene: TRBJ2-3; D gene: .; clone size: .; CDR3 protein: CASSLALDTQYF; CDR3 DNA: TGTGCCAGCAGCTTAGCTCTAGATACGCAGTATTTT
V gene: TRBV11-3; J gene: TRBJ2-1; D gene: TRBD2; clone size: .; CDR3 protein: CASSLASGEYNEQFF; CDR3 DNA: TGTGCCAGCAGCTTAGCTAGCGGGGAGTACAATGAGCAGTTCTTC
V gene: TRBV5-4; J gene: TRBJ2-5; D gene: .; clone size: once; CDR3 protein: CASTPDGQETQYF; CDR3 DNA: TGTGCCAGCACCCCGGACGGCCAAGAGACCCAGTACTTC
V gene: TRBV9; J gene: TRBJ1-1; D gene: .; clone size: .; CDR3 protein: CASSPEGTEAFF; CDR3 DNA: TGTGCCAGCAGCCCGGAGGGGACTGAAGCTTTCTTT
V gene: TRBV25-1; J gene: TRBJ2-1; D gene: .; clone size: .; CDR3 protein: CASSLAQRENEQFF; CDR3 DNA: TGTGCCAGCAGTTTAGCACAACGGGAGAATGAGCAGTTCTTC
V gene: TRBV4-1; J gene: TRBJ2-7; D gene: TRBD1; clone size: .; CDR3 protein: CASSQDTQGAGYEQYF; CDR3 DNA: TGCGCCAGCAGCCAAGATACCCAGGGGGCCGGTTACGAGCAGTACTTC
V gene: TRBV15; J gene: TRBJ2-3; D gene: .; clone size: .; CDR3 protein: CATSREATDTQYF; CDR3 DNA: TGTGCCACCAGCAGAGAGGCCACAGATACGCAGTATTTT
V gene: TRBV11-2; J gene: TRBJ2-7; D gene: .; clone size: .; CDR3 protein: CASSLGLRAFPVEQYF; CDR3 DNA: TGTGCCAGCAGCTTAGGGCTCCGCGCGTTCCCTGTCGAGCAGTACTTC
V gene: TRBV6-5; J gene: TRBJ1-2; D gene: .; clone size: .; CDR3 protein: CASSYRGGRANYGYTF; CDR3 DNA: TGTGCCAGCAGTTATAGGGGGGGCCGAGCTAACTATGGCTACACCTTC
V gene: TRBV5-5; J gene: TRBJ2-7; D gene: TRBD1; clone size: .; CDR3 protein: CASSAGTEYF; CDR3 DNA: TGTGCCAGCAGCGCCGGGACAGAGTACTTC
V gene: TRBV29-1; J gene: TRBJ2-7; D gene: TRBD1; clone size: few; CDR3 protein: CSVEAPGQGYEQYF; CDR3 DNA: TGCAGCGTTGAAGCCCCGGGACAGGGCTACGAGCAGTACTTC
V gene: TRBV4-1; J gene: TRBJ2-3; D gene: .; clone size: .; CDR3 protein: CASSQDGRRQYF; CDR3 DNA: TGCGCCAGCAGCCAAGACGGGCGACGGCAGTATTTT
V gene: TRBV9; J gene: TRBJ2-7; D gene: TRBD1; clone size: .; CDR3 protein: CASSQTGVSYEQYF; CDR3 DNA: TGTGCCAGCTCCCAGACAGGGGTATCCTACGAGCAGTACTTC
V gene: TRBV5-1; J gene: TRBJ1-1; D gene: TRBD1; clone size: once; CDR3 protein: CASSAGQGAAEAFF; CDR3 DNA: TGCGCCAGCAGCGCGGGACAGGGGGCAGCTGAAGCTTTCTTT
V gene: TRBV6-6; J gene: TRBJ2-7; D gene: .; clone size: .; CDR3 protein: CASSYVRIRRNYEQYF; CDR3 DNA: TGTGCCAGCAGTTACGTCAGGATCAGGAGGAACTACGAGCAGTACTTC
V gene: TRBV15; J gene: TRBJ1-2; D gene: TRBD1; clone size: .; CDR3 protein: CATSPRRGTAYGYTF; CDR3 DNA: TGTGCCACCAGCCCCCGGCGGGGGACAGCTTATGGCTACACCTTC
V gene: TRBV7-9; J gene: TRBJ2-1; D gene: TRBD1; clone size: .; CDR3 protein: CASSLALGQGNNEQFF; CDR3 DNA: TGTGCCAGCAGCTTAGCGCTAGGACAGGGTAACAATGAGCAGTTCTTC
V gene: TRBV29-1; J gene: TRBJ2-7; D gene: TRBD1; clone size: .; CDR3 protein: CSAGDRDSLAYEQYF; CDR3 DNA: TGCAGCGCCGGGGACAGGGATAGTCTTGCGTACGAGCAGTACTTC
V gene: TRBV4-1; J gene: TRBJ2-7; D gene: TRBD2; clone size: .; CDR3 protein: CASSQDGAGGREQYF; CDR3 DNA: TGCGCCAGCAGCCAAGACGGGGCGGGAGGTCGCGAGCAGTACTTC
V gene: TRBV27; J gene: TRBJ1-4; D gene: TRBD1; clone size: .; CDR3 protein: CASSLVGTEKNEKLFF; CDR3 DNA: TGTGCCAGCAGTTTAGTTGGGACAGAAAAGAATGAAAAACTGTTTTTT
V gene: TRBV4-1; J gene: TRBJ2-5; D gene: TRBD2; clone size: .; CDR3 protein: CASSQRTSGPQETQYF; CDR3 DNA: TGCGCCAGCAGCCAACGGACTAGCGGGCCACAAGAGACCCAGTACTTC
V gene: TRBV7-9; J gene: TRBJ2-2; D gene: TRBD1; clone size: .; CDR3 protein: CASSLPGQITGELFF; CDR3 DNA: TGTGCCAGCAGCTTACCGGGACAGATCACCGGGGAGCTGTTTTTT
V gene: TRBV5-4; J gene: TRBJ2-7; D gene: TRBD1; clone size: once; CDR3 protein: CASSLDRGPYEQYF; CDR3 DNA: TGTGCCAGCAGCTTAGACAGGGGGCCCTACGAGCAGTACTTC
V gene: TRBV7-9; J gene: TRBJ1-2; D gene: .; clone size: once; CDR3 protein: CASSPDDYGYTF; CDR3 DNA: TGTGCCAGCAGCCCGGATGACTATGGCTACACCTTC
V gene: TRBV2; J gene: TRBJ1-1; D gene: TRBD1; clone size: .; CDR3 protein: CASKDRVEAFF; CDR3 DNA: TGTGCCAGCAAAGACAGGGTCGAAGCTTTCTTT
V gene: TRBV6-6; J gene: TRBJ2-7; D gene: .; clone size: .; CDR3 protein: CASSYSPSGDYEQYF; CDR3 DNA: TGTGCCAGCAGTTACTCCCCTTCAGGAGACTACGAGCAGTACTTC
V gene: TRBV19; J gene: TRBJ1-5; D gene: .; clone size: .; CDR3 protein: CASIDRTGRNQPQHF; CDR3 DNA: TGTGCCAGTATTGACAGAACCGGACGCAATCAGCCCCAGCATTTT
V gene: TRBV27; J gene: TRBJ2-3; D gene: TRBD1; clone size: .; CDR3 protein: CASSSDRASDTQYF; CDR3 DNA: TGTGCCAGCAGCTCCGACAGGGCATCAGATACGCAGTATTTT
V gene: TRBV10-2; J gene: TRBJ2-2; D gene: .; clone size: .; CDR3 protein: CASSESLVPGELFF; CDR3 DNA: TGCGCCAGCAGTGAGTCGCTTGTCCCCGGGGAGCTGTTTTTT
V gene: TRBV7-9; J gene: TRBJ2-7; D gene: .; clone size: .; CDR3 protein: CASSPGETYEQYF; CDR3 DNA: TGTGCCAGCAGTCCGGGAGAGACCTACGAGCAGTACTTC
V gene: TRBV14; J gene: TRBJ1-1; D gene: TRBD1; clone size: .; CDR3 protein: CASSQSGTGATEAFF; CDR3 DNA: TGTGCCAGCAGCCAGTCCGGGACAGGGGCCACTGAAGCTTTCTTT
V gene: TRBV7-9; J gene: TRBJ2-7; D gene: TRBD2; clone size: .; CDR3 protein: CASSSEAGSSYEQYF; CDR3 DNA: TGTGCCAGCAGCTCTGAAGCGGGGAGCTCCTACGAGCAGTACTTC